These T cell receptor beta chains were read from a single sample in a study of control samples from healthy donors and cancer patients. Assay used: immunoSEQ multiplex PCR; TCRdb lists only in-frame clones, some missing. The sample yields 160,000 or so clones, 93% seen once. Material for sequencing was blood. The receptors shown here come from a man aged 50 or older in good health. Each CDR3 is given with its conserved first and last residue. The D gene is left open where the match is weak. A row's size may be missing; if present it is once, few, many or a size class.

V gene	clone size	D gene	J gene	CDR3 protein	CDR3 DNA
TRBV28	.	.	TRBJ1-2	CASSPTERGYTF	TGTGCCAGCAGCCCAACTGAACGTGGCTACACCTTC
TRBV13	.	TRBD2	TRBJ2-7	CASSGISGGKYEQYF	TGTGCCAGCAGCGGAATATCGGGAGGGAAGTACGAGCAGTACTTC
TRBV18	.	.	TRBJ2-7	CASSPIGVSYEQYF	TGTGCCAGCTCACCGATAGGAGTTTCCTACGAGCAGTACTTC
TRBV5-1	.	.	TRBJ2-7	CASSALGYEQYF	TGCGCCAGCAGCGCGCTGGGCTACGAGCAGTACTTC
TRBV10-3	.	.	TRBJ1-2	CAISSGDQFYGYTF	TGTGCCATCAGCTCAGGGGACCAATTCTATGGCTACACCTTC
TRBV28	.	.	TRBJ1-3	CASSLGTGNTIYF	TGTGCCAGCAGTTTGGGCACTGGAAACACCATATATTTT
TRBV9	.	TRBD1	TRBJ1-2	CASSVGVSRQGGYGYTF	TGTGCCAGCAGCGTAGGCGTGTCGAGACAGGGTGGGTATGGCTACACCTTC
TRBV5-6	.	.	TRBJ2-5	CASSSTGRLAETQYF	TGTGCCAGCAGTTCAACAGGTCGTCTGGCTGAGACCCAGTACTTC
TRBV5-1	.	.	TRBJ1-1	CASSSPGAATEAFF	TGCGCCAGCAGCTCCCCAGGGGCGGCCACTGAAGCTTTCTTT
TRBV7-2	.	.	TRBJ2-7	CASSLVGATPFF	TGTGCCAGCAGCTTAGTGGGAGCGACCCCATTTTTC
TRBV24-1	once	.	TRBJ2-5	CATSSRKTSTETQYF	TGTGCCACCAGTTCGCGGAAAACTAGCACGGAGACCCAGTACTTC
TRBV2	.	.	TRBJ2-1	CASSPEITRYNEQFF	TGTGCCAGCAGTCCCGAGATAACACGGTACAATGAGCAGTTCTTC
TRBV5-6	.	.	TRBJ1-4	CASSLGGWNEKLFF	TGTGCCAGCAGCTTAGGGGGGTGGAATGAAAAACTGTTTTTT
TRBV5-1	.	.	TRBJ1-3	CASSPRGSGNTIYF	TGCGCCAGCAGCCCGCGGGGGTCTGGAAACACCATATATTTT
TRBV4-2	.	.	TRBJ2-3	CASSQGGYTDTQYF	TGTGCCAGCAGCCAAGGGGGTTACACAGATACGCAGTATTTT